These 3 T cell receptor beta chains originate from one sample sequenced in a study of memory CD4+ T cells and cytomegalovirus serostatus. Single viable CD3+CD4+CD8-CD45RO+ cells were sorted as the memory CD4+ T cells. TCRdb keeps only in-frame clones here, not all; method: immunoSEQ multiplex PCR. The data show about 25,000 clones, approximately 71% seen once. Sequencing input: memory CD4+ T cells from blood. These receptors were taken from an adult in good health and CMV-seronegative.

The chain joins TRBV2 to TRBJ1-2; a possible D gene is TRBD1 (5 bases). The CDR3 spans 15 residues. Deletions cut 6 bases from V and 5 bases from J, with 19 bases between. The germline CDR1 and CDR2 sequences are SNHLY and FYNNEI. The CDR3 region has the DNA TGTGCCAGCAGCGGCCGGGGCAGCTTCGCATATGGCTACACCTTC. This sequence encodes CASSGRGSFAYGYTF.

The chain uses TRBV5-4 and TRBJ2-3; D is unclear. Trimming removed 0 bases at V and 0 bases at J, with 8 bases between. CDR3 length: 15 residues. CDR1 and CDR2 from the germline V gene are SGHNT and YYREEE (reference sequence). CDR3: CASSLVQASTDTQYF. The DNA for the CDR3 is TGTGCCAGCAGCTTGGTGCAGGCTAGCACAGATACGCAGTATTTT.

This sequence joins TRBV19 and TRBJ1-4; a weak D match, TRBD1 (6 bases). Germline-derived CDR1 and CDR2 are LNHDA and SQIVND (reference sequence). The CDR3 is made up of 12 amino acids. The V and J ends lost 4 bases and 10 bases respectively, with 10 bases between them. CDR3 residues: CASSRDIRKLFF. In DNA, the CDR3 is TGTGCCAGTAGTAGGGACATCAGAAAACTGTTTTTT.